These T cell receptor beta chains were read from a single sample in a study of CD8 T cells in cerebrospinal fluid in Alzheimer's disease. TCRdb reworked the 10x single-cell sequencing reads into one entry per CDR3 protein, no DNA. In total, the table holds some 1,000 distinct CDR3 sequences. Material for sequencing was cerebrospinal fluid. The receptor source for this set is a human donor in good health. Both conserved end residues are part of each CDR3. Part of the rows lack a size; the others show once, few, many or a class for expanded clones.

TRBJ2-3	large	14	TRBV28	CATIPGGSTDTQYF
TRBJ2-7	large	15	TRBV18	CASSLDRVHSYEQYF
TRBJ2-3	.	14	TRBV9	CASTREGRTDTQYF
TRBJ2-7	medium-sized	16	TRBV29-1	CSVWADHRRAGYEQYF
TRBJ2-7	large	15	TRBV4-1	CASSPQSGGLYEQYF
TRBJ2-7	large	15	TRBV7-2	CASSVQGFSSYEQYF
TRBJ1-5	large	13	TRBV24-1	CATSVGGNQPQHF
TRBJ1-2	medium-sized	14	TRBV27	CASGKTGRQGGYTF
TRBJ2-7	large	14	TRBV7-2	CAAAGGPYSYEQYF
TRBJ2-7	medium-sized	12	TRBV27	CASSLPSYEQYF
TRBJ2-7	large	16	TRBV24-1	CATSDTQDRRVNEQYF
TRBJ2-3	medium-sized	13	TRBV28	CASSWLRQDTQYF
TRBJ2-1	large	14	TRBV5-1	CASSKGLAGDEQFF
TRBJ1-6	medium-sized	13	TRBV27	CASGRESRSPLHF
TRBJ2-2	medium-sized	16	TRBV7-9	CASSFRTGLTTGELFF
TRBJ1-1	medium-sized	11	TRBV29-1	CSAGHNTEAFF
TRBJ2-6	medium-sized	18	TRBV9	CASSARGQGVAGANVLTF
TRBJ2-5	large	16	TRBV28	CASRVGRTLTRETQYF
TRBJ1-1	medium-sized	14	TRBV6-1	CASSRGTPYTEAFF
TRBJ1-2	large	13	TRBV3-1	CASSQDLVTGYTF
TRBJ1-1	medium-sized	15	TRBV14	CASSQWGHQNTEAFF
TRBJ2-1	.	13	TRBV5-4	CASSLFGGGEQFF
TRBJ1-1	medium-sized	15	TRBV6-1	CASSEARYGGTEAFF
TRBJ2-5	medium-sized	17	TRBV7-2	CASSPPSWTSGKETQYF
TRBJ2-7	medium-sized	14	TRBV5-1	CASSLAGVGYEQYF
TRBJ2-2	large	14	TRBV3-1	CASIGTTNTGELFF
TRBJ1-1	medium-sized	14	TRBV6-5	CASSYSGGGTEAFF
TRBJ2-1	large	13	TRBV9	CASSVTPGEVQFF
TRBJ2-1	medium-sized	13	TRBV28	CASSLPLYNEQFF
TRBJ1-2	medium-sized	13	TRBV24-1	CATSDHPGEGYTF
TRBJ1-2	medium-sized	13	TRBV27	CASSFEGNYGYTF
TRBJ1-1	medium-sized	14	TRBV24-1	CATSGGPPATEAFF
TRBJ2-3	medium-sized	13	TRBV6-5	CASAIGRTDTQYF
TRBJ2-7	medium-sized	14	TRBV6-5	CASSFGTQTYEQYF
TRBJ2-5	large	13	TRBV5-5	CASSPSGDGTQYF
TRBJ1-4	medium-sized	14	TRBV7-2	CASSLYGVNEKLFF
TRBJ2-7	large	13	TRBV5-1	CASSLGGGAEQYF
TRBJ1-2	medium-sized	14	TRBV6-1	CASSERQTAHGYTF
TRBJ2-7	medium-sized	14	TRBV6-5	CASSSQAGDYEQYF
TRBJ2-2	large	16	TRBV24-1	CATSDPGTAYTGELFF
TRBJ2-7	medium-sized	13	TRBV11-2	CASQLIRGYEQYF
TRBJ2-2	large	18	TRBV7-3	CASSLKGTSGTNTGELFF